A single sample gave rise to the 18 T cell receptor beta chains below, sequenced in a study of blood T cells in healthy people across ages. Using a J-beta primer mix together with a sample-barcoded 5' primer, a second PCR was run for about 6 to 12 cycles. TCRdb used MiXCR to reprocess the 5' RACE reads, holding one entry per CDR3 protein. The table records about 1.1 million distinct CDR3 sequences, around two fifths of them present only once. The sample consisted of blood. The receptors come from a man between 18 and 35 years old in good health.

This rearrangement joins TRBV7-2 to TRBJ1-2; D remains unclear. Trimming took off 5 bases at V and 4 bases at J, with 11 bases between the two ends. There are 13 residues in the CDR3. Germline V gene sequence: CDR1 SGHTA, CDR2 FQGNSA. CDR3 sequence reads: CASSPDGIYGYTF. CDR3 sequence (DNA): TGTGCCAGCAGCCCCGACGGAATCTATGGCTACACCTTC.

This chain uses TRBV20-1 with TRBJ2-1; the match to TRBD2 covers 8 bases. The length of the CDR3 is 15 residues. The junction had 7 bases not matched to a gene; V was cut back by 0 bases and J by 6 bases. Per germline, CDR1 DFQATT and CDR2 SNEGSKA (reference sequence). The CDR3 sequence: CSARDPAGGLNEQFF. Written as DNA, the CDR3 is TGCAGTGCTAGAGATCCGGCGGGGGGCCTCAATGAGCAGTTCTTC.

The chain links TRBV5-4 to TRBJ2-1, with 9 bases identical to TRBD1. The CDR3 extends over 14 amino acids. Unmatched junction bases numbered 4, after V lost 2 bases and J lost 7 bases. The germline gives CDR1 SGHNT, CDR2 YYREEE (reference sequence). CDR3: CASSFGDRVNEQFF. The CDR3 coding sequence is TGTGCCAGCAGCTTTGGGGACAGGGTTAATGAGCAGTTCTTC.

This clonotype showed up just a few times. The chain uses TRBV9 and TRBJ2-1, with 12 bases aligning to TRBD2. CDR1 is SGDLS, CDR2 YYNGEE, per germline. The CDR3 has 16 residues. Losses at the gene ends were 0 bases for V and 4 bases for J; bases not matched to a gene: 2. DNA for the CDR3: TGTGCCAGCAGCGTAGGGACTAGCGGGGTTTACAATGAGCAGTTCTTC. Its protein product is CASSVGTSGVYNEQFF.

The V gene is TRBV9, the J gene TRBJ2-2; a possible D gene is TRBD1 (5 bases). Trimming removed 3 bases at V and 0 bases at J, with 15 bases between. The CDR3 length is 17 residues. In germline, CDR1 is SGDLS, CDR2 YYNGEE. CDR3 sequence: CASSGEQDLANTGELFF. DNA of the CDR3: TGTGCCAGCAGCGGGGAACAGGACCTCGCGAACACCGGGGAGCTGTTTTTT.

This sequence joins TRBV3-1 and TRBJ2-1, with 14 bases lining up with TRBD2. The V gene end was trimmed by 5 bases and the J gene end by 4 bases; junction bases not matched to a gene: 10. This CDR3 contains 18 residues. Germline assignment: CDR1 LGHDT and CDR2 YNNKEL (reference sequence). The CDR3 region is CASSSRTSGGTLYNEQFF. The CDR3 DNA is TGTGCCAGCAGCTCCAGGACTAGCGGGGGGACCCTATACAATGAGCAGTTCTTC.

This chain links TRBV2 with TRBJ2-3, with TRBD1 identical over 7 bases. The V gene end was trimmed by 8 bases and the J gene end by 0 bases; junction bases not matched to a gene: 8. CDR1 and CDR2 from the germline V gene are SNHLY and FYNNEI. The CDR3 extends over 15 amino acids. Written as DNA, the CDR3 is TGTGCCAGCCCTAGGGACAGCTCTAGCACAGATACGCAGTATTTT. Translation: CASPRDSSSTDTQYF.

This clonotype was counted ten times or more. The rearrangement uses TRBV29-1 and TRBJ2-1; D is unresolved. Germline V lookup: CDR1 SQVTM, CDR2 ANQGSEA. The CDR3 is made up of 12 amino acids. Trimming stripped 3 bases from V and 10 bases from J, with 13 bases between. CDR3 sequence (DNA): TGCAGCGTTGAGGGAACTGTCGACGAGCAGTTCTTC. The encoded protein is CSVEGTVDEQFF.

The chain carries TRBV5-1 and TRBJ2-3; 11 bases are a match to TRBD2. CDR3 length equals 14 residues. The V segment lost 4 bases and the J segment 6 bases; nucleotides outside the gene matches: 4. CDR1 is SGHRS and CDR2 is YFSETQ in the germline V gene. The CDR3 DNA reads TGCGCCAGCAGCGAAGGGACTAGCGGCGATACGCAGTATTTT. Translation gives CASSEGTSGDTQYF.

The chain is built from TRBV6-6 and TRBJ1-6; 7 positions agree with TRBD1. V trimming: 7 bases; J trimming: 7 bases; junction bases outside the gene matches: 10. The CDR3 extends over 15 amino acids. Germline-derived CDR1 and CDR2 are MNHNY and SVGAGI (reference sequence). The chain's CDR3 is CASTSPTGVNSPLHF. The CDR3 nucleotides read TGTGCCAGCACCAGCCCTACAGGGGTAAATTCACCCCTCCACTTT.

The chain uses TRBV10-3 and TRBJ2-5; 7 positions match TRBD1. The V and J ends lost 3 bases and 4 bases, in that order; junction bases with no gene match: 5. The CDR3 has 14 residues. Germline V gene data show CDR1 as ENHRY and CDR2 as SYGVKD. CDR3 loop: CAISEQGQRETQYF. CDR3 nucleotide sequence: TGTGCCATCAGTGAACAGGGGCAAAGAGAGACCCAGTACTTC.

The genes are TRBV10-3 and TRBJ1-2; tentatively, D is TRBD1 (6 bases). V was pared by 6 bases and J by 8 bases, with 22 bases between. The germline V gene has CDR1 ENHRY and CDR2 SYGVKD. The CDR3 has 15 amino acids. CDR3 residues: CAISRKDSRGSGYTF. Written as DNA, the CDR3 is TGTGCCATCAGCCGCAAGGACAGCCGGGGGAGCGGCTACACCTTC.

The rearrangement links TRBV2 to TRBJ2-3; the D gene is possibly TRBD1 (5 bases). Germline V gives CDR1 SNHLY, CDR2 FYNNEI. Trimming took 3 bases from V and 1 from J, leaving 8 bases between them. CDR3 length: 14 amino acids. The CDR3 protein is CASSDVGRTDTQYF. The CDR3 DNA reads as TGTGCCAGCAGTGACGTGGGGCGCACAGATACGCAGTATTTT.

The rearrangement joins TRBV7-6 to TRBJ2-3; the D is unclear. Deletions cut 2 bases from V and 2 bases from J, with 8 bases between. This CDR3 has 14 amino acids. Germline V lookup: CDR1 SGHVS, CDR2 FNYEAQ. DNA for the CDR3: TGTGCCAGCAGCTTATATGGCTTCACAGATACGCAGTATTTT. Amino acids: CASSLYGFTDTQYF.

This clonotype was observed a handful of times. The genes are TRBV21-1 and TRBJ2-1; TRBD1 is taken as the D call from the table, unchecked against the DNA. TRBV21-1 is deemed a pseudogene. This CDR3 is 14 amino acids long. CDR3 in amino acids: CASSRGQGYYEQFF. The CDR3 DNA reads as TGTGCCAGCAGCAGGGGACAGGGCTACTACGAGCAGTTCTTC.

A word on this clonotype: A read error may account for a junction end that differs from germline. V usage is TRBV4-1 and J usage is TRBJ2-5, with 7 bases that match TRBD2. The length of the CDR3 is 13 residues. Germline values: CDR1 MGHRA, CDR2 YSYEKL. The CDR3 loop is CASSQGTIETQYF. The CDR3 DNA is TGCGCCAGCAGTCAAGGGACTATTGAGACCCAGTACTTC.

The genes are TRBV29-1 and TRBJ2-5; tentatively, D is TRBD2 (5 bases). V lost 7 bases, J lost 0 bases, and 18 bases lay in between. Germline CDR1 SQVTM, CDR2 ANQGSEA. The CDR3 extends over 15 amino acids. The CDR3 is CSAQLTERYQETQYF. The DNA of the CDR3 is TGCAGCGCACAATTAACGGAGCGGTACCAAGAGACCCAGTACTTC.

As for this clonotype: One end of the junction varies from germline; a read error may be responsible. V usage is TRBV6-6 and J usage is TRBJ1-2; D is unresolved. Germline lookup yields CDR1 MNHNY and CDR2 SVGAGI (reference sequence). This CDR3 comprises 11 residues. CDR3 coding DNA: TGTGTCAGCAGTTACGGTCGGAGCTACACCTTC. Translated: CVSSYGRSYTF.